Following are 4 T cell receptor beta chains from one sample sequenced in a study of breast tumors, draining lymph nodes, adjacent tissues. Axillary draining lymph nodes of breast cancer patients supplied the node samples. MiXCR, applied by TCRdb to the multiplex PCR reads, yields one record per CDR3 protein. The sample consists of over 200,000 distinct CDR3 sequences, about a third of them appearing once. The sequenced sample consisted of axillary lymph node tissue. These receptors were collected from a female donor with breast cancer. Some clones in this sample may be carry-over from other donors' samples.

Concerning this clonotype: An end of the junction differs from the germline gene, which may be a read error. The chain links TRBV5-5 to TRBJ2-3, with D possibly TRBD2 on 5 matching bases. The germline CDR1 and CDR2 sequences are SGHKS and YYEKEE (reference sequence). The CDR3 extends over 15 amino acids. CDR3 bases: TGTGTCAGCAGCTTGCGGGCCGCTACCGGGGATACGCAGTATTTT. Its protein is CVSSLRAATGDTQYF. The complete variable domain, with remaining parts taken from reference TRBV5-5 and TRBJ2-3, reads DAGVTQSPTHLIKTRGQQVTLRCSPISGHKSVSWYQQVLGQGPQFIFQYYEKEERGRGNFPDRFSARQFPNYSSELNVNALLLGDSALYLCVSSLRAATGDTQYFGPGTRLTVL.

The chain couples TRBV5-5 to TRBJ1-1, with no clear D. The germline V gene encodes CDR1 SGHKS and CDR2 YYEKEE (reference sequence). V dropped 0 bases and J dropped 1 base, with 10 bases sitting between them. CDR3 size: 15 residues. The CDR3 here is CASSLESLKNTEAFF. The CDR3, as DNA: TGTGCCAGCAGCTTGGAGTCCCTAAAGAACACTGAAGCTTTCTTT.

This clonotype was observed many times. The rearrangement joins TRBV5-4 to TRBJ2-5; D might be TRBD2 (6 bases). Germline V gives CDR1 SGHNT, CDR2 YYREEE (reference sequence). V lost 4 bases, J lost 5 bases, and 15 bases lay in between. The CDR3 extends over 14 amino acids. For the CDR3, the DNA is TGTGCCAGCAGCCGAGAGACCCGGGGGGAGACCCAGTACTTC. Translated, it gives CASSRETRGETQYF.

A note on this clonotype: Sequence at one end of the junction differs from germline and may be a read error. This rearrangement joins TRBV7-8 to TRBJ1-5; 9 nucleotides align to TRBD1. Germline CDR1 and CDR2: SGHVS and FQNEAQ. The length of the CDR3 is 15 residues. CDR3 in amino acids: CANSPGQGINQPRHF. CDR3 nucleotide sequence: TGTGCCAACAGCCCCGGACAGGGGATCAATCAGCCCCGGCATTTT.